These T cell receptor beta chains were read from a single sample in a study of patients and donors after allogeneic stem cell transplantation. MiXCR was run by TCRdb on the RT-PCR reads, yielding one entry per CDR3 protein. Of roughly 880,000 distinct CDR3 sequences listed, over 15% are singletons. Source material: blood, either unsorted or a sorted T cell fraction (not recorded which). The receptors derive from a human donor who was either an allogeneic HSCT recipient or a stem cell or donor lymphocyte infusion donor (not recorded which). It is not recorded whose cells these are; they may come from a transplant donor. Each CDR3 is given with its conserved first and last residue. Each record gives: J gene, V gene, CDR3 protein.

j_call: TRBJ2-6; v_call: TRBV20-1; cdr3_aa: CSAMRGAQGANVLTF
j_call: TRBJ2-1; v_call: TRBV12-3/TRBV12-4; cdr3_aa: CASSFALPGPPYNEQFF
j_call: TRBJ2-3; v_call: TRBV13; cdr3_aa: CASSFWAGASTDTQYF
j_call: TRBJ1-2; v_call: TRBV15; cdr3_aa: CATSRDGGTYGYTF
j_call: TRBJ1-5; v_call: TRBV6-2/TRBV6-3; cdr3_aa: CASSYGRQGNQPQHF
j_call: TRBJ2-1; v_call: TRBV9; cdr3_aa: CASSVLQRNYNEQFF
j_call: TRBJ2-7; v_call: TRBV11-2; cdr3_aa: CASSSFSASYSYEQYF
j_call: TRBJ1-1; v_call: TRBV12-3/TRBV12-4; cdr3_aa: CASSLAGAGGAFF
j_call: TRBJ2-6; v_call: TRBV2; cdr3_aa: CARRREGAGANVLTF
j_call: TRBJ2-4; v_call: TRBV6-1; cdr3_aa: CASSRRVWDKNIQYF
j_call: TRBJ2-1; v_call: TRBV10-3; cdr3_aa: CAITSGGPVNEQFF
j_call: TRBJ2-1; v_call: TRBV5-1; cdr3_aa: CASSLSREHEQFF
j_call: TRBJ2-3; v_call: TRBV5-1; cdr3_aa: CASSFRSGRGADTQYF
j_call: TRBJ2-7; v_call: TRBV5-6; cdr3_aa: CASSLFDVKAYEQYF
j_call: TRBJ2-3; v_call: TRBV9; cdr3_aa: CASSVAGGPTDTQYF
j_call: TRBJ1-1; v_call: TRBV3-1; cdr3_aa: CASSQDDGRGAFF
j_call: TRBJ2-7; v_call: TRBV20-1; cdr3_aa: CSALNRVTYEQYF
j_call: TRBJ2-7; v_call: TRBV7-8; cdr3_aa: CASTPGWAVYEQYF